This TCR beta chain was profiled in a study of blood T cell repertoires in COVID-19. CDR1 is MDHEN, CDR2 SYDVKM, per germline. The CDR3 has 14 residues. Between the trimmed V and J ends, which lost 3 bases and 2 bases, there was a span of 10 bases. Here immunoSEQ multiplex PCR was the method, and the copy in TCRdb shows in-frame clones only, minus some. This sample has around 250,000 clones; around four fifths occur once, and the top ten carry about 5%. Regarding this clone: Other nucleotide sequences in the sample specify the same CDR3.

This sequence was found in a man in his sixties who had recovered from COVID-19. The chain uses TRBV28 and TRBJ2-5, with TRBD2 as a possible D gene (6 bases). The specimen was peripheral blood. The CDR3 DNA sequence: TGTGCCAGCAGTTTTCCCGGGGGTCAAGAGACCCAGTACTTC. Protein: CASSFPGGQETQYF. The complete variable domain, with remaining parts taken from reference TRBV28 and TRBJ2-5, reads DVKVTQSSRYLVKRTGEKVFLECVQDMDHENMFWYRQDPGLGLRLIYFSYDVKMKEKGDIPEGYSVSREKKERFSLILESASTNQTSMYLCASSFPGGQETQYFGPGTRLLVL.